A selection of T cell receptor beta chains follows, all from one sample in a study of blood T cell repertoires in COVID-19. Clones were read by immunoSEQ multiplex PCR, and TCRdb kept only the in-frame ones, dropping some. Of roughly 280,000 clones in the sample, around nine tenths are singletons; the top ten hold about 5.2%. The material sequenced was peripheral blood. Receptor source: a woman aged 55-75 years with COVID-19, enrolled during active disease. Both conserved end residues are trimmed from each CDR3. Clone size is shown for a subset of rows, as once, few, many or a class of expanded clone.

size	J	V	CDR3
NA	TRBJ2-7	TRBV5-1	ASSFLTGGSYEQY
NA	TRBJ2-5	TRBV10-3	AISEELAGQETQY
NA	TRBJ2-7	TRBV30	AWRGQGVTYEQY
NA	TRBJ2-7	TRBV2	ASRPNRGSYEQY
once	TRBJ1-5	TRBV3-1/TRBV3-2	ASSPRRNQPQH
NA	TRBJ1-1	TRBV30	AWRFQLAEAF
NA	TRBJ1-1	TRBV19	ASRGQVPGTEAF
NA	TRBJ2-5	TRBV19	ASSNDRGGQETQY
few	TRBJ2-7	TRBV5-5	ASSLGSGPPYEQY
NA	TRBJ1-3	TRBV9	ASTGDRGPGNTIY
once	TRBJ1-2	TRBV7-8	ASSLGTANYGYT
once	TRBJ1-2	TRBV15	ATSREPRDYGYT
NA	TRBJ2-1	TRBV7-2	ASSFPREMNEQF
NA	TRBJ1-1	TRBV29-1	SVEVRLNTEAF
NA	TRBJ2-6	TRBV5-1	ASIGEVSSGANVLT
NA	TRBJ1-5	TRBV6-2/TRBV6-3	ASSPTSNGRGLNQPQH
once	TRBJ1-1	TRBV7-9	ASSPRTAMNTEAF
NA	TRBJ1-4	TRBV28	ASSLLAQGMVF
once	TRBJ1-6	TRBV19	ASSIEKGPNSPLH
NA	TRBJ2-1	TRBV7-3	ASSQRGGSFNEQF
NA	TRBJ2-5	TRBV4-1	ASSQDPPQGTAETQY
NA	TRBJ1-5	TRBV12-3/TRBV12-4	ASSLGANQPQH
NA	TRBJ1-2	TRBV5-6	ASSLEPGADYGYT
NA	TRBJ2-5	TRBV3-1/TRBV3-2	ASSPTSYPQETQY
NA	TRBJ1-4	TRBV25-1	ASSPPTGSYEKLF
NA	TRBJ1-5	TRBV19	ASSTTGGAGQPQH
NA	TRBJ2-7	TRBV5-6	ASSLLGQGQNYEQY
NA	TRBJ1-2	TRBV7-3	ASSLMGGVNYGYT
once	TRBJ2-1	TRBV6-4	ASSDQGLAGEYNEQF
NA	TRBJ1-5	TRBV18	ASSPPGGQPQH
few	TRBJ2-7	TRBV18	ASSPGGSYEQY
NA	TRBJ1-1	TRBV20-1	SASIQGWTEAF
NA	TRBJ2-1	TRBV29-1	SVSLARRSEQF
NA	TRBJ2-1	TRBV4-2	ASSQVYNEQF
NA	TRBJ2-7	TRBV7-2	ASSLGGTGVYEQY
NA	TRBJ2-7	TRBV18	ASSPRTSGSGYYEQY
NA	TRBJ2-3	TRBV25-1	ASSPEGLVADTQY
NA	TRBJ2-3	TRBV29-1	SVERTGGADTQY
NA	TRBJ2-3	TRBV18	ASSRTSGTGTDTQY